These T cell receptor beta chains were read from a single sample in a study of shared clonotypes between healthy human individuals. Profiling relied on immunoSEQ multiplex PCR, and the TCRdb table lists in-frame clones only, not all of them. The sample holds around 2,000,000 clones, about 93% seen once. The sample was naive CD8+ T cells from PBMCs. These receptors were taken from a man between 18 and 29 years old in good health. Some clones in this sample may be carry-over from other donors' samples. Each CDR3 is given with its conserved first and last residue. D genes are given only for firm matches. The listing skips clone size in some rows; elsewhere it reads once, few, many or a size class.

d_call: .; clone_size: .; j_call: TRBJ2-2; v_call: TRBV4-1; cdr3_aa: CASSPYMNTGELFF; cdr3_nt: TGCGCCAGCAGCCCTTACATGAACACCGGGGAGCTGTTTTTT
d_call: .; clone_size: .; j_call: TRBJ1-2; v_call: TRBV12-2; cdr3_aa: CASRLEGLILGYTF; cdr3_nt: TGTGCAAGTCGCTTAGAGGGACTTATCCTAGGCTACACCTTC
d_call: .; clone_size: .; j_call: TRBJ1-5; v_call: TRBV19; cdr3_aa: CASSTGEENQPQHF; cdr3_nt: TGTGCCAGTAGCACCGGGGAAGAAAATCAGCCCCAGCATTTT
d_call: TRBD2; clone_size: .; j_call: TRBJ2-3; v_call: TRBV10-2; cdr3_aa: CASCRSSGRAFADTQYF; cdr3_nt: TGCGCCAGCTGTAGATCCAGCGGGAGGGCCTTTGCAGATACGCAGTATTTT
d_call: TRBD1; clone_size: .; j_call: TRBJ1-1; v_call: TRBV7-3; cdr3_aa: CASSPPRDRGDVTEAFF; cdr3_nt: TGTGCCAGCAGCCCGCCCCGGGACAGGGGGGATGTAACTGAAGCTTTCTTT
d_call: TRBD1; clone_size: .; j_call: TRBJ1-4; v_call: TRBV6-5; cdr3_aa: CASRGTANEKLFF; cdr3_nt: TGTGCCAGCAGAGGGACAGCTAATGAAAAACTGTTTTTT
d_call: TRBD1; clone_size: .; j_call: TRBJ2-5; v_call: TRBV19; cdr3_aa: CASSIGTGGGETQYF; cdr3_nt: TGTGCCAGTAGTATAGGGACAGGGGGCGGAGAGACCCAGTACTTC
d_call: TRBD2; clone_size: .; j_call: TRBJ2-7; v_call: TRBV19; cdr3_aa: CASSTLGLAGGRGEQYF; cdr3_nt: TGTGCCAGTAGTACCCTGGGACTAGCGGGAGGGCGCGGCGAGCAGTACTTC
d_call: .; clone_size: .; j_call: TRBJ2-7; v_call: TRBV19; cdr3_aa: CASSLAAPYEQYF; cdr3_nt: TGTGCCAGCAGCTTGGCGGCCCCGTACGAGCAGTACTTC
d_call: TRBD1; clone_size: .; j_call: TRBJ2-7; v_call: TRBV18; cdr3_aa: CASSLPGQGLYEQYF; cdr3_nt: TGTGCCAGCTCACTGCCGGGACAGGGTCTCTACGAGCAGTACTTC
d_call: TRBD1; clone_size: .; j_call: TRBJ1-1; v_call: TRBV27; cdr3_aa: CASSLAQGGGTEAFF; cdr3_nt: TGTGCCAGCAGTTTAGCGCAGGGGGGAGGCACTGAAGCTTTCTTT
d_call: .; clone_size: .; j_call: TRBJ1-2; v_call: TRBV9; cdr3_aa: CASSAPSGSETNYGYTF; cdr3_nt: TGTGCCAGCAGCGCACCTAGTGGCAGCGAGACCAACTATGGCTACACCTTC
d_call: TRBD2; clone_size: .; j_call: TRBJ2-2; v_call: TRBV19; cdr3_aa: CASSPSGNTGELFF; cdr3_nt: TGTGCCAGTAGTCCTAGCGGGAACACCGGGGAGCTGTTTTTT
d_call: .; clone_size: .; j_call: TRBJ2-7; v_call: TRBV28; cdr3_aa: CASRRNLGYEQYF; cdr3_nt: TGTGCCAGCAGACGTAACTTAGGCTACGAGCAGTACTTC
d_call: .; clone_size: .; j_call: TRBJ1-4; v_call: TRBV27; cdr3_aa: CASSLVRYATNEKLFF; cdr3_nt: TGTGCCAGCAGTTTGGTCCGGTATGCAACTAATGAAAAACTGTTTTTT
d_call: .; clone_size: .; j_call: TRBJ2-3; v_call: TRBV11-1; cdr3_aa: CASSPLGPRGPDTQYF; cdr3_nt: TGTGCCAGCAGCCCCCTCGGGCCTCGGGGCCCAGATACGCAGTATTTT
d_call: TRBD2; clone_size: .; j_call: TRBJ2-3; v_call: TRBV28; cdr3_aa: CASSQIAGGGDTQYF; cdr3_nt: TGTGCCAGCAGTCAAATAGCGGGAGGGGGGGATACGCAGTATTTT
d_call: .; clone_size: .; j_call: TRBJ1-4; v_call: TRBV15; cdr3_aa: CATSRDIPGLNEKLFF; cdr3_nt: TGTGCCACCAGCAGAGATATCCCAGGGCTTAATGAAAAACTGTTTTTT
d_call: TRBD2; clone_size: .; j_call: TRBJ2-7; v_call: TRBV7-2; cdr3_aa: CASSPGLVGYEQYF; cdr3_nt: TGTGCCAGCAGCCCAGGACTAGTAGGGTACGAGCAGTACTTC
d_call: .; clone_size: .; j_call: TRBJ1-4; v_call: TRBV19; cdr3_aa: CASSIGQGRSNEKLFF; cdr3_nt: TGTGCCAGTAGTATAGGGCAGGGAAGATCGAATGAAAAACTGTTTTTT
d_call: .; clone_size: .; j_call: TRBJ2-1; v_call: TRBV28; cdr3_aa: CASSFKGDEQFF; cdr3_nt: TGTGCCAGCAGCTTCAAAGGCGATGAGCAGTTCTTC
d_call: .; clone_size: .; j_call: TRBJ2-7; v_call: TRBV5-1; cdr3_aa: CASSYFRDNSYEQYF; cdr3_nt: TGCGCCAGCAGCTACTTCCGGGACAACTCCTACGAGCAGTACTTC
d_call: .; clone_size: once; j_call: TRBJ2-7; v_call: TRBV11-2; cdr3_aa: CASSLEAGRAYEQYF; cdr3_nt: TGTGCCAGCAGCTTAGAGGCAGGGCGGGCCTACGAGCAGTACTTC
d_call: TRBD2; clone_size: .; j_call: TRBJ2-1; v_call: TRBV7-2; cdr3_aa: CASSLEGLAGRYNEQFF; cdr3_nt: TGTGCCAGCAGCTTGGAAGGACTAGCGGGAAGATACAATGAGCAGTTCTTC
d_call: .; clone_size: once; j_call: TRBJ2-7; v_call: TRBV12-2; cdr3_aa: CASRLVPWGDKASKACEQYF; cdr3_nt: TGTGCAAGTCGCTTAGTTCCTTGGGGGGACAAGGCGAGTAAGGCGTGCGAGCAGTACTTC
d_call: .; clone_size: few; j_call: TRBJ1-2; v_call: TRBV15; cdr3_aa: CATREGRRSGYGYTF; cdr3_nt: TGTGCCACCAGGGAAGGGCGAAGAAGTGGGTATGGCTACACCTTC
d_call: .; clone_size: .; j_call: TRBJ2-7; v_call: TRBV5-4; cdr3_aa: CASNPVGVGEQYF; cdr3_nt: TGTGCCAGCAACCCTGTTGGGGTTGGCGAGCAGTACTTC